One sample yielded the 2 T cell receptor beta chains listed below, sequenced in a study of T cell repertoires in cytomegalovirus infection. The antigens for these receptors are not known. Via MiXCR, TCRdb re-called the reads, giving one row per CDR3 protein. Counted here are about 570,000 distinct CDR3 sequences, approximately 40% occurring once; the ten biggest clones make up 48%. This sample comprised cultured PBMCs, obtained from culture after CMV antigen stimulation. The origin of the receptors is a human donor in good health (CMV status not recorded). Some clones in this sample may be carry-over from other donors' samples.

This clonotype has a handful of counts. The chain links TRBV6-1 to TRBJ1-1, with a tentative D call TRBD1 (6 bases). This CDR3 has 15 residues. Germline loops: CDR1 MNHNS, CDR2 SASEGT. V lost 4 bases, J lost 3 bases, and 15 bases lay in between. CDR3 amino acids: CASSAPGQTDTEAFF. In DNA form, the CDR3 reads TGTGCCAGCAGTGCCCCAGGACAGACGGACACTGAAGCTTTCTTT.

The CDR3 region has the DNA TGTGCCATCAGGGGACATCCGAACACTGAAGCTTTCTTT. Protein product: CAIRGHPNTEAFF. This chain uses TRBV10-3 with TRBJ1-1; possible D gene TRBD1, 6 bases. The CDR3 extends over 13 amino acids. Trimming left V 6 bases short and J 1 base short, with 9 bases between. The germline gives CDR1 ENHRY, CDR2 SYGVKD.